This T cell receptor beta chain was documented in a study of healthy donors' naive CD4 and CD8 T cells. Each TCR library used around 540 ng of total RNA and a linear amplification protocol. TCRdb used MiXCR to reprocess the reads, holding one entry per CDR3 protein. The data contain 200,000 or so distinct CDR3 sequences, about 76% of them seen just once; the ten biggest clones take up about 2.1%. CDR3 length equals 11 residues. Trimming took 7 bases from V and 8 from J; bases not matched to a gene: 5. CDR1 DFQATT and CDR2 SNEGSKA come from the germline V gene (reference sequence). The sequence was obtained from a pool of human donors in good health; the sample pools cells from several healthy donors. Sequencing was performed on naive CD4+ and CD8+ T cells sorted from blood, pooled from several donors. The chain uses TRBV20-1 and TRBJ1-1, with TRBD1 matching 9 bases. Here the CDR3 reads CSVGDREEAFF. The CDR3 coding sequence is TGCAGTGTTGGGGACAGGGAAGAAGCTTTCTTT.